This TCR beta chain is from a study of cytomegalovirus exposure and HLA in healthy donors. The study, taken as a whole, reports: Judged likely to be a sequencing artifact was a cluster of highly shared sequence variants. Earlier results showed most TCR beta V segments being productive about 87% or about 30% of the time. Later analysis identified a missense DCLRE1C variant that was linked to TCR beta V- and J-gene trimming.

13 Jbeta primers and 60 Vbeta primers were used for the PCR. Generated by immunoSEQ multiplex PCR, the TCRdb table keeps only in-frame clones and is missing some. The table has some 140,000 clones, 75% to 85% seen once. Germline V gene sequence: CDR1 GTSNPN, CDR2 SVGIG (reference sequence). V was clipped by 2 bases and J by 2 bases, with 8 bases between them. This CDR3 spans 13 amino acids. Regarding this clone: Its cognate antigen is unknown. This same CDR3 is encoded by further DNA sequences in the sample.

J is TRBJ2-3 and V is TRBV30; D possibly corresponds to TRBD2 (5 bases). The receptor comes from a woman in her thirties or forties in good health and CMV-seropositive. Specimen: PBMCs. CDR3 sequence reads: CAWSSGITDTQYF. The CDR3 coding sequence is TGTGCCTGGAGTAGCGGTATCACAGATACGCAGTATTTT.